Included here is one T cell receptor (beta chain) sequence, with context. What it binds is unknown. Healthy bone marrow donors made up the cohort. PCR involved 60 Vbeta and 13 Jbeta primers. The protocol was immunoSEQ multiplex PCR, while the TCRdb copy is restricted to in-frame clones and leaves out a portion. The sample has roughly 250,000 clones; 84% are singletons. This sample is part of a study of cytomegalovirus exposure and HLA in healthy donors. Study-level points and caveats: According to the study, roughly 180 TCR beta chains were cytomegalovirus-associated.

CDR1 and CDR2 from the germline V gene are SGHRS and YFSETQ. CDR3 size: 14 residues. V was cut by 3 bases and J by 0 bases, with 9 bases left in between. The clonotype was recovered from a woman aged 35 to 49 in good health and CMV-seropositive. The sequencing input was PBMCs. The V and J genes are TRBV5-1 and TRBJ1-1, with D unclear. CDR3 protein: CASSYTFLNTEAFF. The DNA of the CDR3 is TGCGCCAGCAGCTACACCTTCCTGAACACTGAAGCTTTCTTT. Variable domain in full (rest from reference TRBV5-1 and TRBJ1-1): KAGVTQTPRYLIKTRGQQVTLSCSPISGHRSVSWYQQTPGQGLQFLFEYFSETQRNKGNFPGRFSGRQFSNSRSEMNVSTLELGDSALYLCASSYTFLNTEAFFGQGTRLTVV.